Sequencing of this T cell receptor (beta chain) was carried out in a study of blood T cell repertoires in COVID-19. TCRdb's copy holds only in-frame clones and misses some; the assay was immunoSEQ multiplex PCR. The sample includes more than 100,000 clones, 90% of them seen just once. The CDR3 sequence is 14 residues long. Deletions cut 7 bases from V and 1 base from J, with 11 bases between. The V gene's germline CDR1 is MNHEY and CDR2 SVGAGI. The specimen sequenced was peripheral blood. This TCR came from a woman aged 55-69 years with COVID-19, enrolled during active disease. This chain connects TRBV6-5 to TRBJ2-1; D is possibly TRBD1 (6 bases). Written as DNA, the CDR3 is TGTGCCAGCACCGACAGGACTTCCTACAATGAGCAGTTCTTC. Its translation: CASTDRTSYNEQFF.